This T cell receptor (beta chain) derives from a study of control samples from healthy donors and cancer patients. The trim removed 5 bases at V and 5 bases at J, leaving 6 bases unmatched. The CDR3 runs 13 residues. Germline-derived CDR1 and CDR2 are SGDLS and YYNGEE. This table comes from immunoSEQ multiplex PCR, and its TCRdb copy is limited to in-frame clones, with some not included. The data show more than 95,000 clones, 80% to 90% seen once. This TCR came from a man aged 35 to 55 in good health. The gene calls are TRBV9 and TRBJ2-5; TRBD1 aligns across 7 bases. Sequenced: blood. The CDR3 nucleotides read TGTGCCAGCAGAGCTACAGGGGAGGAGACCCAGTACTTC. This translates into CASRATGEETQYF.